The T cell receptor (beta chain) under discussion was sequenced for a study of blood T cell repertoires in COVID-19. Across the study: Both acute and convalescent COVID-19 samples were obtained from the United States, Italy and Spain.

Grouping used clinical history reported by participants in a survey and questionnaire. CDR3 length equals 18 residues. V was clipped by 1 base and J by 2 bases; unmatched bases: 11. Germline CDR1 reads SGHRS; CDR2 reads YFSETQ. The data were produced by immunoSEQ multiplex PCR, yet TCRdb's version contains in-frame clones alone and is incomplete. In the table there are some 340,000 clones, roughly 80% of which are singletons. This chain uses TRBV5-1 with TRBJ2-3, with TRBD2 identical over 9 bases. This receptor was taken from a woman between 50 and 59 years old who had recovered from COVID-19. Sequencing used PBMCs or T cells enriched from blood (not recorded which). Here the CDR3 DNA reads TGCGCCAGCAGCTTGAGAAGGGCTAGCGGGACGATCACAGATACGCAGTATTTT. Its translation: CASSLRRASGTITDTQYF.